This T cell receptor (beta chain) was observed in a study of breast tumors, draining lymph nodes, adjacent tissues. TCRdb reprocessed the multiplex PCR reads via MiXCR and lists one record per CDR3 protein. The data contain approximately 7,100 distinct CDR3 sequences, 65% to 80% of them seen just once; the ten biggest clones take up under 45%. The V gene end was trimmed by 0 bases and the J gene end by 5 bases; junction bases not matched to a gene: 4. This CDR3 has 14 amino acids. In germline, CDR1 is DFQATT, CDR2 SNEGSKA (reference sequence). This sequence joins TRBV20-1 and TRBJ1-1, with 9 bases lining up with TRBD1. The source of this sequence is a female donor with breast cancer. Some clones in this sample may be carry-over from other donors' samples. The specimen sequenced was tumor-adjacent breast tissue. The CDR3 protein is CSAREYRGQTEAFF. CDR3 coding DNA: TGCAGTGCTAGAGAATACAGGGGGCAAACTGAAGCTTTCTTT.